The text below deals with one T cell receptor beta chain. It has no known antigen specificity. There are no base qualities to consult, and no much larger clone falls within one base. The sample originates from a study of cytomegalovirus exposure and HLA in healthy donors (dated by TCRdb to 2015 to 2018). For the study in its entirety: An earlier analysis of several hundred of the donors reported 276 Gb of sequence data and 117 million unique TCR beta sequences obtained from 180 million or so T cells. An early release covering 500 to 750 HLA-typed donors comprised approximately 290 gigabases of sequencing data and tens of millions of unique TCR sequences. Among the roughly 400 genotyped donors, around 79% belonged to the genetic ancestry cluster associated with self-reported Caucasian donors. The study was designed to test whether signatures of past pathogen exposure could be identified by cataloging public T cell receptors. The T cell repertoires of roughly 660 subjects were profiled by immunosequencing and related to cytomegalovirus serostatus. Along with the roughly 670-subject first cohort, a separate validation cohort of over a hundred different subjects was used. High-throughput TCR immunosequencing, statistical association of individual TCRs with disease status, and machine learning were combined to predict cytomegalovirus infection status. To study patterns of TCR occurrence, a later analysis re-analyzed previously published TCR beta repertoires from just over 650 donors and added high-resolution HLA genotyping. Rather than drawing on any new phenotypic data, the later analysis identified candidate immune exposures from TCR beta sequences and the way those sequences occurred across donors. An earlier analysis of approximately 630 of the donors applied high-throughput TCR beta sequencing to assess whether each TCR beta V gene segment acted as functional or pseudogenic. Donor age, sex, ethnicity and CMV serostatus were compiled alongside the repertoire data. In a later genetic analysis, genome-wide SNP genotypes for 398 of the 666 donors were used, and that subset was treated as a discovery cohort. Every discovery cohort repertoire had been produced on one sequencing platform. HLA typing covered class I and class II loci at four-digit resolution. The number of typed donors differed by locus: about 629-630 for A, B, C, DRB1 and DQB1; some 500 for DQA1; approximately 600 for DPA1; and around 470 for DPB1. Four or five DR-DQ haplotypes were handled as single units for association and clustering, since linkage in the cohort was strong. Across approximately 420 genotyped donors of the cohort, an average of about 220,000 unique TCR beta nucleotide sequences per donor were sequenced, and around 19% of those sequences were non-productive. Study-wide conclusions, independent of this receptor: Presence/absence analyses assumed roughly uniform sequencing depth across donors, an assumption that may not hold. A later analysis associated 15,000 or so TCR beta sequences with specific HLA alleles at a false discovery rate of 0.05. A further reported finding was that TCR beta sequences accurately predicted the HLA-A and HLA-B alleles for most subjects in the first cohort. In a later analysis, HLA-associated TCR beta chains showed more clonal expansion and lower generation probabilities than non-associated chains that were equally common. The earlier analysis of a few hundred of the donors excluded approximately 15 rarely observed V segments, including chromosome 9 orphons, because counts were too low. Cytomegalovirus status was reported to be diagnosed by the classifier with high specificity and sensitivity in both the original and validation cohorts. A later analysis reported that several top co-occurrence clusters appeared linked to parvovirus B19, influenza, CMV and Epstein-Barr virus. According to the authors, the approach could potentially be generalized to other disease states and immunological phenotypes. Linkage disequilibrium might explain the correlated functional status among segregating V segments, but an unknown experimental factor could not be excluded. Because HLA typing was unavailable for some donors at each locus, only the typed subset was used in association tests. The only immune exposure information available for the cohort was CMV serostatus. V-gene and J-gene trimming of TCR beta chains was associated with a missense DCLRE1C variant in a later genetic analysis, and the association was replicated in an independent cohort. Most TCR sequences were observed very rarely across donors, whereas some public TCRs were present in many individuals. In vitro tests confirmed that three of the cytomegalovirus-associated TCR beta chains recognize cytomegalovirus antigens. When HLA alleles, especially DR and DQ, strongly co-occurred, TCR associations were difficult to assign to individual alleles. An earlier analysis of 587 of the donors showed that most TCR beta V segments appeared in productive rearrangements either about 87% or about 30% of the time, which broadly matched IMGT annotations. The study listed 164 TCR beta chains as associated with cytomegalovirus. Most CMV-associated TCR beta chains appeared to be HLA-restricted in a later analysis, and the HLA associations seemed to be driven largely by CMV exposure. In this cohort, only TCR beta chains were sequenced, and detectable features were limited by the absence of alpha or paired-chain data. A group of highly shared sequence variants was considered likely to be a technical artifact of the sequencing pipeline. Compared with the 666-donor mean, donors in an Asian-associated ancestry cluster had fewer N-insertions in productive TCRs, according to a later genetic analysis. A later analysis found that TCR association rates varied across HLA loci, with DRB1 alleles showing the most associated TCRs and HLA-C alleles the fewest. Because the 87-base-pair reads could not distinguish some IMGT-functional V segments, including TRBV6-2 and TRBV6-3, those segments were excluded.

Library method: the immunoSEQ multiplex PCR assay. For the multiplex PCR, a mixture combining 60 forward primers for TCR Vbeta segments and 13 reverse primers for TCR Jbeta segments was used. A multiplex PCR assay on genomic DNA amplified the CDR3 region of rearranged TCR beta genes. The amplified TCR beta libraries were sequenced on the Illumina HiSeq System as 87-base-pair reads. As for how the authors treated the data: In a later analysis, tens of millions of unique TCR beta chains were counted across the 650 to 750 repertoires, and approximately 11 million of these chains were shared by at least two donors. A nearest-neighbor algorithm error-corrected the raw reads and collapsed the reads into unique sequences, merging closely related sequences to remove PCR and sequencing errors. V, D and J gene segments were assigned by aligning CDR3 sequences to IMGT reference sequences. For a sequence to be retained, at least a six-nucleotide match to both a V gene segment and a J gene segment was required. Rearrangements were classified as productive when the CDR3 lacked stop codons and remained in frame with V and J, and all other rearrangements were classified as non-productive. Following IMGT convention, CDR3 was defined as the stretch from the second conserved V-encoded cysteine to the conserved J-encoded phenylalanine. The earlier analysis of 500 to 600 of the donors excluded sequences that lacked an unambiguous match to a single V gene segment. An earlier analysis of around 600 of the donors classified V segments as functional when productive rearrangements were above 56.7% and as segregating when the standard deviation between donors was above 5%. A statistical classification framework was built for diagnosing cytomegalovirus status from the catalog of TCR beta chain sequences. V and J gene assignment, in a later analysis, came from comparing TCR nucleotide sequences with IMGT/GENE-DB human TR gene sequences. Using the TCRdist pipeline, a later analysis assigned CDR3 sequences along with most-parsimonious VDJ recombination scenarios. In a later analysis, every TCR beta chain was defined by the combination of its CDR3 amino acid sequence and its V-gene family, and reads without a unique V-gene family were dropped. A later analysis removed roughly 590 highly shared, low-generation-probability nucleotide sequences to deal with suspected cross-contamination and a sequencing artifact. In a later analysis, a clonal expansion index was calculated for each public chain from normalized within-repertoire ranks of inferred template counts. Generation probabilities in a later analysis came from a VDJ recombination model fitted to out-of-frame rearrangements, and those results were checked against IGoR. Hypergeometric tests were used in a later analysis to score TCR-TCR, TCR-HLA and TCR-CMV co-occurrence, with a repertoire-size bias correction applied to the TCR pairs. A later analysis estimated false discovery rates by permuting HLA or CMV assignments 20 times. A later analysis grouped co-occurring TCRs with DBSCAN, adding TCRdist sequence similarity when clustering within HLA-allele-positive subsets. For co-occurrence clustering, repertoires with fewer than 30,000 or more than 120,000 public chains were excluded, along with roughly 5 repertoires with anomalous nucleotide sharing. As stored in TCRdb, this immuneACCESS dataset retains in-frame rearrangements with V and J assigned. A fraction of the clones does not appear; measured against another copy, unresolved V genes explain less than half of the discrepancy, and the remainder lacks a known reason. D and trimming come from the DNA, and the V and J calls and clone size come from that table. The sample records 95,000 to 150,000 clones, 83% of which are singletons. More than 3.5% of the sample is held by the ten biggest clonotypes.

The cohort consisted of more than 650 healthy bone marrow donors. Cohort members were all nominally healthy when sampled, although unrecorded immune exposures were likely present. The donor was CMV seropositive and was included in the group of almost 300 seropositive cohort members. Every donor gave a peripheral blood sample, and the peripheral blood mononuclear cells from that sample were used for TCR beta sequencing. The Qiagen DNeasy Blood Extraction Kit was used to extract genomic DNA from the blood cell samples. The V end loses 0 bases and the J end loses 3 bases, and a stretch of 6 bases separates them. Per the germline V gene, SGHRS is the CDR1 and YFSETQ is the CDR2. The CDR3 contains 13 residues, cysteine and phenylalanine counted. Of all the DNA, just the CDR3 is kept, 39 bases in frame from base 1.

The V and J segments used are TRBV5-1 and TRBJ2-5, with no D gene named confidently. This TCR was recovered from a woman aged 40-49 years in good health and CMV-seropositive. The material sequenced was PBMCs. This receptor carries the CDR3 CASSLGSKETQYF. In nucleotide form, the sequence is TGCGCCAGCAGCTTGGGTTCAAAAGAGACCCAGTACTTC. Joined to the reference TRBV5-1 and TRBJ2-5 proteins, this CDR3 gives the full variable domain: KAGVTQTPRYLIKTRGQQVTLSCSPISGHRSVSWYQQTPGQGLQFLFEYFSETQRNKGNFPGRFSGRQFSNSRSEMNVSTLELGDSALYLCASSLGSKETQYFGPGTRLLVL.